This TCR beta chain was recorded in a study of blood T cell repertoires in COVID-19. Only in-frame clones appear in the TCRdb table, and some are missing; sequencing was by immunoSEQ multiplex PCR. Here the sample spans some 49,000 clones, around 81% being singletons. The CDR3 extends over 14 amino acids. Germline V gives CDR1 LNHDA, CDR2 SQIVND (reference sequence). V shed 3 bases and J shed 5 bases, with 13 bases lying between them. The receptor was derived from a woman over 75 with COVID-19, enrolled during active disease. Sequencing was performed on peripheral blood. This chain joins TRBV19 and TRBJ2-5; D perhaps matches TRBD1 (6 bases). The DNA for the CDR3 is TGTGCCAGTAGTATTCGGGGTCAGGGGGAGACCCAGTACTTC. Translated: CASSIRGQGETQYF.